This note documents a single T cell receptor beta chain sequence. What antigen it recognizes has not been identified. Base qualities are not provided; no much larger clone lies one nucleotide away. This specimen comes from a study of T cells in Graves' hyperthyroidism and ophthalmopathy (dated by TCRdb to the late 2010s). At the level of the whole study: Peripheral blood was sampled at the time of initial diagnosis, prior to any treatment. TCR V-J signatures able to tell the groups apart were searched for in a discovery cohort of 90 to 100 patients, of whom about 40 had Graves' ophthalmopathy and roughly 59 had stable Graves' hyperthyroidism. Whether ophthalmopathy could be predicted prospectively was tested in an independent validation cohort made up of 18 to 20 hyperthyroidism patients plus 17 patients who later progressed to ophthalmopathy. The roughly 90 discovery patients were divided at random into training and test sets in a 7:3 ratio. Thyroid tissue and blood T-cell repertoires from several Graves' hyperthyroidism patients were also compared in the study. After blood sampling, hyperthyroidism patients were treated with methimazole at a starting dose of 30 mg daily, and ophthalmopathy patients were treated with high-dose intravenous methylprednisolone. The paper reports TCR Vbeta CDR3 sequencing of about 140 peripheral blood samples: around 41 ophthalmopathy, fewer than 85 hyperthyroidism and around 17 progressor patients.

Here V drops 8 bases and J drops 3 bases, and the junction holds 10 bases not matched to any gene. The CDR3, cysteine through phenylalanine, is 14 amino acids long. The read is trimmed to its CDR3 DNA, 42 bases read in frame from base 1. CDR1 and CDR2 (MDHEN, SYDVKM) derive from the germline V gene. TCR beta CDR3 regions were amplified from RNA transcripts. For the first round of RT-PCR on the TCR CDR3, the HTBI primer set was used together with the Qiagen OneStep RT-PCR kit. Libraries were constructed in a second round of multiplex PCR, after which size selection and purification were performed. The libraries were sequenced on an Illumina HiSeq2000 using paired-end 100 bp reads. In the source study's methods: SOAPnuke was used to process the raw data, throwing out any read that contained adapters or uncalled bases, had a mean Phred below 15, or lacked an exact constant-primer or identifier match. High-quality paired reads were merged with COPE v1.2.5, and unique nucleotide sequences were defined as clonotypes. Clonotypes were aligned to IMGT TRBV, TRBD and TRBJ reference segments using MiTCR v1.1. The analysis included only V-J combinations with a frequency above 0.0001, which together covered 99% to 99.2% of the repertoires. The TCS score was defined as F50 (clonal expansion) divided by E x V (chaos), with BLOSUM62-based TCRdist calculated between CDR3 peptides within each V-J. Welch's t-statistics and random forest reduced around 510 V-J features to about 13, which were used in a naive Bayes classifier (R e1071). TCRdb reworked the public reads: Q25 trimming with fastp, MiXCR clone assembly, productive beta chains retained. Under each unique CDR3 protein, matching rows form one entry showing the most common genes and DNA. The V and J calls come from TCRdb's annotation, not from the publication. Here the sample has roughly 720,000 distinct CDR3 sequences; roughly 17% occur a single time. Jointly, the top ten make up around 15% of the sample.

Study-wide findings and limitations: In validation, the model predicted progression to ophthalmopathy with 65% to 71% sensitivity and around 72% specificity, a median of about 6.7 months before onset. Sample size was not statistically predetermined, and investigators were not blinded to group allocation. A model built on a 13 V-J signature distinguished ophthalmopathy from stable hyperthyroidism, reaching 85% to 90% sensitivity and about 81% specificity in cross-validation and 80%/75% in testing. Most expanded thyroid clonotypes (frequency above 0.001) were also found in blood, which suggests that blood repertoires may mirror thyroid immune responses.

Stable Graves' hyperthyroidism was defined as the absence of progression to ophthalmopathy over 18 months of follow-up. Hyperthyroidism patients were aged 18 to 65 years and newly diagnosed, with disease duration of less than 2 months. Patients with uncontrolled infections, other autoimmune diseases, pregnancy or lactation were excluded. Clinical symptoms, serum thyroxine and TRAb, thyroid ultrasound, and orbital computed tomography formed the basis for the diagnoses. Ficoll-Paque density gradient centrifugation was used to isolate PBMCs from approximately 11 ml of fresh peripheral blood. Trizol reagent was used to extract total RNA, and RNA quality was then checked on an Agilent 2100 Bioanalyzer.

The chain employs TRBV28 and TRBJ2-7; TRBD1 lines up with 7 middle nucleotides. Material: blood. The sequence derives from a man in his forties or fifties with Graves' hyperthyroidism. In nucleotides, the sequence is TGTGCCAGCGGACCCCACGGACAGGACTACGAGCAGTACTTC. The resulting protein is CASGPHGQDYEQYF. The full variable domain, completed from the reference TRBV28 and TRBJ2-7 proteins outside the CDR3, reads DVKVTQSSRYLVKRTGEKVFLECVQDMDHENMFWYRQDPGLGLRLIYFSYDVKMKEKGDIPEGYSVSREKKERFSLILESASTNQTSMYLCASGPHGQDYEQYFGPGTRLTVT.